A single T cell receptor beta chain is shown here with its context. The sample belongs to a study of identical twins. Germline assignment: CDR1 MNHEY and CDR2 SVGAGI. The CDR3 extends over 15 amino acids. After removal of 2 bases from V and 0 bases from J, the junction contained 3 bases not matched to a gene. Using its own MiXCR run on the 5' RACE reads, TCRdb lists one record per CDR3 protein. This sample has just over 450,000 distinct CDR3 sequences; about 14% occur once, and the top ten carry around 0.48%. These data are also associated with another study on yellow fever vaccine responses in identical twins.

What was sequenced was CD4+ T cells sorted from blood. The sequence was collected from a woman aged 18-29 years in good health. This rearrangement joins TRBV6-5 to TRBJ1-1; 7 bases fit TRBD1. CDR3 residues: CASSYQGVMNTEAFF. The DNA for the CDR3 is TGTGCCAGCAGTTACCAGGGGGTTATGAACACTGAAGCTTTCTTT.